This paragraph covers one T cell receptor beta chain sequence. Its antigen is not known. This CDR3 has 18 residues. Germline CDR1 is SGHNT and CDR2 is YYREEE (reference sequence). Trimming cost V 4 bases and J 0 bases, with 20 bases left between them. The sample is drawn from a study of T cells in narcolepsy. Whole-study results and caveats: Autoreactive clonotypes reportedly recurred in blood of same and different patients, not controls. Comparing one patient's CSF and blood CD4+ clonotypes highlighted HCRT- and TRIB2-specific autoreactive clonotypes.

TCRdb's copy holds only in-frame clones and misses some; the assay was immunoSEQ multiplex PCR. The data show about 30,000 clones, roughly four fifths seen once. Sequencing was performed on CD45RA- memory CD4+ T cells from PBMCs. The chain employs TRBV5-4 and TRBJ2-1; D remains unclear. The receptor comes from a human donor with narcolepsy. CDR3 residues: CASSLRRTALSSYNEQFF. CDR3 bases: TGTGCCAGCAGCCTACGCCGGACCGCCCTAAGCTCCTACAATGAGCAGTTCTTC.